Listed below are T cell receptor beta chains from one sample, sequenced in a study of T cells in Graves' hyperthyroidism and ophthalmopathy. Each CDR3 protein gets one entry after TCRdb re-called the multiplex PCR reads with MiXCR. The table includes over 300,000 distinct CDR3 sequences, over 11% detected once. The sequencing sample was made of blood. Receptor source: a woman aged 55-75 years with Graves' hyperthyroidism. Each CDR3 is given with its conserved first and last residue. Each record gives: V gene, J gene, D gene, clone size, CDR3 DNA, CDR3 protein. D genes are given only for firm matches. Not all rows give a size; the values are once, few, many and, for expanded clones, a class.

V gene: TRBV12-3/TRBV12-4; J gene: TRBJ1-5; D gene: NA; clone size: many; CDR3 DNA: TGTGCCAGCAGTTTATCTGGGGGGGCTGATCAGCCCCAGCATTTT; CDR3 protein: CASSLSGGADQPQHF
V gene: TRBV4-1; J gene: TRBJ2-2; D gene: TRBD1; clone size: NA; CDR3 DNA: TGCGCCAGCAGCCTCGGGACAGGGGCGAACACCGGGGAGCTGTTTTTT; CDR3 protein: CASSLGTGANTGELFF
V gene: TRBV9; J gene: TRBJ2-3; D gene: TRBD2; clone size: many; CDR3 DNA: TGTGCCAGCAGCGTAGAGCTAGCGGGAGGGCCATCAGATACGCAGTATTTT; CDR3 protein: CASSVELAGGPSDTQYF
V gene: TRBV11-3; J gene: TRBJ2-1; D gene: NA; clone size: many; CDR3 DNA: TGTGCCAGCAGCTTAGGGCGGACCTGGGACAATGAGCAGTTCTTC; CDR3 protein: CASSLGRTWDNEQFF
V gene: TRBV6-1; J gene: TRBJ2-7; D gene: TRBD2; clone size: many; CDR3 DNA: TGTGCCAGCAGTCGCAGGCGGGAGGGCCTCGAGCAGTACTTC; CDR3 protein: CASSRRREGLEQYF
V gene: TRBV4-1; J gene: TRBJ1-2; D gene: NA; clone size: few; CDR3 DNA: TGCGCCAGCAGCGCTAGGGCAGCAACTATCCCTGGGTATGGCTACACCTTC; CDR3 protein: CASSARAATIPGYGYTF
V gene: TRBV4-1; J gene: TRBJ1-1; D gene: NA; clone size: NA; CDR3 DNA: TGCGCCAGCAGCCATCAGGAGGGGACTGAAGCTTTCTTT; CDR3 protein: CASSHQEGTEAFF
V gene: TRBV30; J gene: TRBJ1-5; D gene: NA; clone size: many; CDR3 DNA: TGTGCCTGGAGTCTCAGTAGCAATCAGCCCCAGCATTTT; CDR3 protein: CAWSLSSNQPQHF
V gene: TRBV10-3; J gene: TRBJ2-1; D gene: TRBD1; clone size: many; CDR3 DNA: TGTGCCATCTCCCGGACAGGGGAGTCCTACAATGAGCAGTTCTTC; CDR3 protein: CAISRTGESYNEQFF
V gene: TRBV30; J gene: TRBJ2-7; D gene: TRBD2; clone size: few; CDR3 DNA: TGTGCCTGGAGTGGGATAGCGGGCCCCCTCTACGAGCAGTACTTC; CDR3 protein: CAWSGIAGPLYEQYF
V gene: TRBV18; J gene: TRBJ2-7; D gene: TRBD1; clone size: many; CDR3 DNA: TGTACCAGCTCACCAGGGACAGGGGCGCAGCGCGAGCAGTACTTC; CDR3 protein: CTSSPGTGAQREQYF
V gene: TRBV3-1; J gene: TRBJ1-5; D gene: TRBD1; clone size: many; CDR3 DNA: TGTGCCAGCAGCCCGGACAGGGTGAATCAGCCCCAGCATTTT; CDR3 protein: CASSPDRVNQPQHF
V gene: TRBV27; J gene: TRBJ2-1; D gene: NA; clone size: many; CDR3 DNA: TGTGCCAGCAGTGCACATCTCTCCTACAATGAGCAGTTCTTC; CDR3 protein: CASSAHLSYNEQFF